These 23 T cell receptor beta chains were sequenced from one sample in a study of blood T cell repertoires in COVID-19. The data were produced by immunoSEQ multiplex PCR, yet TCRdb's version contains in-frame clones alone and is incomplete. The data show approximately 170,000 clones, with roughly 84% seen just once and nearly 8% held by the top ten. Sequenced: PBMCs or T cells enriched from blood (not recorded which). Every receptor here comes from a woman in her forties or fifties who had recovered from COVID-19.

The chain combines TRBV5-6 with TRBJ2-3, with 12 nucleotides matching TRBD2. The germline gives CDR1 SGHDT, CDR2 YYEEEE. The CDR3 runs to 19 residues. V lost 6 bases and J lost 2; bases outside the gene matches: 16. Here the CDR3 DNA reads TGTGCCAGCACTAGGAGGGGACTAGCGGGTCACACGAACACAGATACGCAGTATTTT. It specifies CASTRRGLAGHTNTDTQYF.

This clone was picked up one time. The chain couples TRBV29-1 to TRBJ1-2; 7 bases map to TRBD1. V was pared by 6 bases and J by 8 bases, with 12 bases of the junction left unmatched. Looked up from germline, CDR1 is SQVTM and CDR2 is ANQGSEA. CDR3 size: 13 residues. The chain's CDR3 is CSVSTGTSLGYTF. CDR3 bases: TGCAGCGTGTCGACAGGGACCTCTTTGGGCTACACCTTC. Using reference TRBV29-1 and TRBJ1-2 for the parts outside the CDR3, the full variable domain is SAVISQKPSRDICQRGTSLTIQCQVDSQVTMMFWYRQQPGQSLTLIATANQGSEATYESGFVIDKFPISRPNLTFSTLTVSNMSPEDSSIYLCSVSTGTSLGYTFGSGTRLTVV.

This chain uses TRBV11-2 with TRBJ2-1, with 9 bases lining up with TRBD2. Losses at the gene ends were 5 bases for V and 6 bases for J; bases not matched to a gene: 5. The CDR3 has 14 residues. Germline CDR1 and CDR2: SGHAT and FQNNGV. The CDR3 region is CASSSGRLGNEQFF. The CDR3 DNA sequence: TGTGCCAGCAGCAGCGGGAGGCTAGGCAATGAGCAGTTCTTC.

The rearrangement uses TRBV6-5 and TRBJ2-7; the D gene is possibly TRBD1 (6 bases). In germline, CDR1 is MNHEY, CDR2 SVGAGI. The V end was cut by 6 bases, the J end by 4 bases, with 16 bases between. This CDR3 region has 14 residues. CDR3 in DNA: TGTGCCAGCAGACCCACCGGGACAAGGTACGAGCAGTACTTC. Amino acids: CASRPTGTRYEQYF.

The genes are TRBV19 and TRBJ2-1; 10 positions agree with TRBD1. V lost 4 bases, J lost 8 bases, and 2 bases stayed unmatched. The CDR3 totals 13 residues. Germline CDR1 LNHDA, CDR2 SQIVND (reference sequence). The CDR3 region is CASSKDRGYEQFF. The CDR3 DNA sequence: TGTGCCAGTAGTAAGGACAGGGGGTATGAGCAGTTCTTC.

The chain couples TRBV2 to TRBJ2-1; 14 nucleotides match TRBD2. This CDR3 contains 14 residues. The V segment lost 8 bases and the J segment 6 bases; nucleotides outside the gene matches: 3. Germline V lookup: CDR1 SNHLY, CDR2 FYNNEI. In nucleotides, the CDR3 is TGTGCCAGCCGGGGACTAGCGGGAGCCAATGAGCAGTTCTTC. It encodes CASRGLAGANEQFF.

The chain carries TRBV10-2 and TRBJ1-5, with D tentatively TRBD1 (5 bases). Trimming left V 4 bases short and J 4 bases short, with 8 bases between. Per germline, CDR1 WSHSY and CDR2 SAAADI. This CDR3 contains 13 residues. DNA of the CDR3: TGCGCCAGCAGTGTAGGGGAAAATCAGCCCCAGCATTTT. It specifies CASSVGENQPQHF.

V usage is TRBV27 and J usage is TRBJ2-1; TRBD2 aligns across 12 bases. The CDR3 contains 16 residues. Germline trimming cut 5 bases from V and 6 bases from J; bases unmatched to any gene: 8. Germline V lookup: CDR1 MNHEY, CDR2 SMNVEV (reference sequence). The CDR3 DNA reads as TGTGCCAGCAGTCCACCGGGACTAGCGGGTTTCAATGAGCAGTTCTTC. It codes for CASSPPGLAGFNEQFF.

This clone was found once. V gene TRBV10-3 combines with J gene TRBJ1-1; the match to TRBD1 covers 9 bases. CDR3 length equals 14 residues. Germline lookup yields CDR1 ENHRY and CDR2 SYGVKD. The V gene end was trimmed by 3 bases and the J gene end by 5 bases; junction bases not matched to a gene: 4. The CDR3 bases are TGTGCCATCAGTGAACAGGGGGCAGATACTGAAGCTTTCTTT. Translating it yields CAISEQGADTEAFF.

V gene TRBV24-1 combines with J gene TRBJ1-3, with D uncertain. The CDR3 loop spans 14 amino acids. The V end lost 6 bases, the J end lost 0 bases, and 8 bases lay between the germline ends. Looked up from germline, CDR1 is KGHDR and CDR2 is SFDVKD. The CDR3 protein is CATSPGNSGNTIYF. The CDR3 DNA is TGTGCCACCAGTCCAGGTAACTCTGGAAACACCATATATTTT.

The rearrangement joins TRBV19 to TRBJ1-2; D may be TRBD1 (6 bases). The V and J ends lost 3 bases and 4 bases respectively, with 15 bases between them. CDR1 is LNHDA and CDR2 is SQIVND in the germline V gene (reference sequence). The CDR3 contains 15 residues. CDR3 region: CASSIKFQGLYGYTF. CDR3 DNA: TGTGCCAGTAGTATTAAATTCCAGGGGCTCTATGGCTACACCTTC.

This clone appeared once. The chain is built from TRBV3-1 (or the pseudogene TRBV3-2) and TRBJ2-4; 7 bases line up with TRBD1. The CDR3 covers 18 residues. CDR1 is LGHDT and CDR2 is YNNKEL in the germline V gene (reference sequence). Trimming at V came to 3 bases and at J to 1 base, leaving 12 bases not matched to a gene. CDR3 amino acids: CASSHGTAPSWAKNIQYF. CDR3 DNA sequence: TGTGCCAGCAGCCACGGGACAGCCCCTTCGTGGGCCAAAAACATTCAGTACTTC.

This chain links TRBV19 with TRBJ2-3, with 7 bases matching TRBD2. CDR1 LNHDA and CDR2 SQIVND come from the germline V gene (reference sequence). The CDR3 extends over 13 amino acids. V gave up 7 bases and J gave up 3 bases; unmatched junction bases: 4. CDR3 coding DNA: TGTGCCAGTAACGGGCGGGAGACAGATACGCAGTATTTT. Encoded protein: CASNGRETDTQYF. Drawing the rest from reference TRBV19 and TRBJ2-3, the complete variable domain is DGGITQSPKYLFRKEGQNVTLSCEQNLNHDAMYWYRQDPGQGLRLIYYSQIVNDFQKGDIAEGYSVSREKKESFPLTVTSAQKNPTAFYLCASNGRETDTQYFGPGTRLTVL.

This sequence joins TRBV19 and TRBJ2-6; the match to TRBD1 covers 10 bases. The CDR3 loop spans 16 amino acids. Per germline, CDR1 LNHDA and CDR2 SQIVND (reference sequence). J gave up 1 base and V 9 bases, and 6 bases lay outside the gene matches. CDR3 in amino acids: CASGDRGLSGANVLTF. CDR3 sequence (DNA): TGTGCCAGCGGGGACAGGGGTTTATCTGGGGCCAACGTCCTGACTTTC.

The CDR3 bases are TGTGCCAGCACCCGGGGACAGATGAGGACCGGGGAGCTGTTTTTT. Translating gives CASTRGQMRTGELFF. The V call is TRBV11-1, the J call TRBJ2-2; 7 nucleotides line up with TRBD1. This CDR3 spans 15 amino acids. CDR1 and CDR2 (germline): SGHAT, FQDESV (reference sequence). The trim removed 7 bases at V and 5 bases at J, leaving 10 bases unmatched.

The chain links TRBV27 to TRBJ1-2; possible D gene TRBD1, 6 bases. The CDR3 consists of 14 residues. Germline V gene sequence: CDR1 MNHEY, CDR2 SMNVEV (reference sequence). V lost 8 bases and J lost 0, with 13 bases in between. CDR3 DNA sequence: TGTGCCAGCTCATCAGGGGCTGCTAACTATGGCTACACCTTC. Amino acids: CASSSGAANYGYTF.

V usage is TRBV19 and J usage is TRBJ2-1; the match to TRBD1 covers 7 bases. Germline V gene data show CDR1 as LNHDA and CDR2 as SQIVND (reference sequence). There are 16 residues in the CDR3. V was clipped by 1 base and J by 5 bases; unmatched bases: 8. The CDR3 region has the DNA TGTGCCAGTAGTATAGCGGGACAGATAATCAACAATGAGCAGTTCTTC. It specifies CASSIAGQIINNEQFF.

This clone came up once. V is TRBV28 and J is TRBJ1-6; no firm D call. CDR1 is MDHEN and CDR2 is SYDVKM in the germline V gene. The V gene lost 5 bases and the J gene lost 4 bases, with 9 bases spanning the gap. This CDR3 is built from 14 residues. The CDR3 sequence: CASSPRGYNSPLHF. As DNA, the CDR3 is TGTGCCAGCAGTCCTCGGGGTTATAATTCACCCCTCCACTTT.

The V and J genes are TRBV15 and TRBJ1-6; D uncertain. There are 15 residues in the CDR3. Trimming pared 1 base from V and 9 bases from J, leaving 13 bases between. Germline CDR1 reads LNHNV; CDR2 reads YYDKDF (reference sequence). This chain's CDR3 is CATSRGQTLSSPLHF. CDR3 bases: TGTGCCACCAGCAGAGGACAAACGCTTAGTTCACCCCTCCACTTT. The full variable domain, in which reference TRBV15 and TRBJ1-6 provide the parts outside the CDR3, is DAMVIQNPRYQVTQFGKPVTLSCSQTLNHNVMYWYQQKSSQAPKLLFHYYDKDFNNEADTPDNFQSRRPNTSFCFLDIRSPGLGDTAMYLCATSRGQTLSSPLHFGNGTRLTVT.

The rearrangement links TRBV4-2 to TRBJ1-6; no reliable D call. Germline CDR1 and CDR2: LGHNA and YNFKEQ. Trimming pared 4 bases from V and 7 bases from J, leaving 8 bases between. The CDR3 length is 13 residues. The CDR3 loop reads CASSRTRNSPLHF. The CDR3 bases are TGTGCCAGCAGCCGAACGAGAAATTCACCCCTCCACTTT.

The V call is TRBV19, the J call TRBJ1-1, with D possibly matching TRBD1 (5 bases). The germline V and J ends were trimmed by 6 bases and 5 bases, with 16 bases remaining between them. CDR1 LNHDA and CDR2 SQIVND come from the germline V gene (reference sequence). This CDR3 is 14 amino acids long. This chain's CDR3 is CASRPQGVVTEAFF. The CDR3 bases are TGTGCCAGTAGGCCTCAGGGTGTGGTAACTGAAGCTTTCTTT.

This clone was seen more than once but under ten times. This sequence joins TRBV6-2 or TRBV6-3 and TRBJ1-5, with a weak D call TRBD1 (5 bases). CDR3 length: 15 amino acids. Germline CDR1 and CDR2: MNHEY and SVGEGT. With 5 bases removed from V and 4 bases from J, the gap between germline ends came to 15 bases. CDR3 amino acids: CASSHRPGPNQPQHF. In DNA, the CDR3 is TGTGCCAGCAGTCACCGGCCAGGGCCTAATCAGCCCCAGCATTTT.

This clone was seen a single time. V gene TRBV9 combines with J gene TRBJ1-2, with TRBD1 as a possible D gene (5 bases). The ends were cut back, 3 bases at V and 2 bases at J, with 11 bases in the middle. This CDR3 comprises 14 residues. Looked up from germline, CDR1 is SGDLS and CDR2 is YYNGEE. The DNA of the CDR3 is TGTGCCAGCAGCGAGACAGACAAGAACTATGGCTACACCTTC. It yields the protein CASSETDKNYGYTF.